The T cell receptor (beta chain) described here comes from a study of cytomegalovirus exposure and HLA in healthy donors. On the study more broadly: Genotyping showed 81% of over 350 donors falling in the Caucasian-associated ancestry cluster. Study results and caveats: Most TCR sequences proved rare, with some public TCRs found in many donors. Segments of the TCR beta V type were, in most cases, productive about 87% or about 30% of the time in an earlier analysis.

This clone was counted only a few times. What it binds is not known. It was with 60 Vbeta and 13 Jbeta primers that the PCR ran. Profiled with immunoSEQ multiplex PCR; TCRdb holds only in-frame clones, not every one. Of over 200,000 clones listed, just under 70% were seen once; the top ten hold 2.5% to 3%. The TCR comes from a man aged 35 to 55 in good health and CMV-seropositive. Sequencing was carried out using PBMCs.

The CDR3 DNA sequence: TGCGCCAGCAGCCCAGAGCAAGGCCAGGGTACTCAGCCCCAGCATTTT. Its translation is CASSPEQGQGTQPQHF. The chain uses TRBV4-3 and TRBJ1-5; maybe TRBD1 (5 bases). Germline V lookup: CDR1 LGHNA, CDR2 YSLEER. The CDR3 length is 16 residues. V lost 4 bases and J 6 bases, leaving 19 bases between the germline ends.